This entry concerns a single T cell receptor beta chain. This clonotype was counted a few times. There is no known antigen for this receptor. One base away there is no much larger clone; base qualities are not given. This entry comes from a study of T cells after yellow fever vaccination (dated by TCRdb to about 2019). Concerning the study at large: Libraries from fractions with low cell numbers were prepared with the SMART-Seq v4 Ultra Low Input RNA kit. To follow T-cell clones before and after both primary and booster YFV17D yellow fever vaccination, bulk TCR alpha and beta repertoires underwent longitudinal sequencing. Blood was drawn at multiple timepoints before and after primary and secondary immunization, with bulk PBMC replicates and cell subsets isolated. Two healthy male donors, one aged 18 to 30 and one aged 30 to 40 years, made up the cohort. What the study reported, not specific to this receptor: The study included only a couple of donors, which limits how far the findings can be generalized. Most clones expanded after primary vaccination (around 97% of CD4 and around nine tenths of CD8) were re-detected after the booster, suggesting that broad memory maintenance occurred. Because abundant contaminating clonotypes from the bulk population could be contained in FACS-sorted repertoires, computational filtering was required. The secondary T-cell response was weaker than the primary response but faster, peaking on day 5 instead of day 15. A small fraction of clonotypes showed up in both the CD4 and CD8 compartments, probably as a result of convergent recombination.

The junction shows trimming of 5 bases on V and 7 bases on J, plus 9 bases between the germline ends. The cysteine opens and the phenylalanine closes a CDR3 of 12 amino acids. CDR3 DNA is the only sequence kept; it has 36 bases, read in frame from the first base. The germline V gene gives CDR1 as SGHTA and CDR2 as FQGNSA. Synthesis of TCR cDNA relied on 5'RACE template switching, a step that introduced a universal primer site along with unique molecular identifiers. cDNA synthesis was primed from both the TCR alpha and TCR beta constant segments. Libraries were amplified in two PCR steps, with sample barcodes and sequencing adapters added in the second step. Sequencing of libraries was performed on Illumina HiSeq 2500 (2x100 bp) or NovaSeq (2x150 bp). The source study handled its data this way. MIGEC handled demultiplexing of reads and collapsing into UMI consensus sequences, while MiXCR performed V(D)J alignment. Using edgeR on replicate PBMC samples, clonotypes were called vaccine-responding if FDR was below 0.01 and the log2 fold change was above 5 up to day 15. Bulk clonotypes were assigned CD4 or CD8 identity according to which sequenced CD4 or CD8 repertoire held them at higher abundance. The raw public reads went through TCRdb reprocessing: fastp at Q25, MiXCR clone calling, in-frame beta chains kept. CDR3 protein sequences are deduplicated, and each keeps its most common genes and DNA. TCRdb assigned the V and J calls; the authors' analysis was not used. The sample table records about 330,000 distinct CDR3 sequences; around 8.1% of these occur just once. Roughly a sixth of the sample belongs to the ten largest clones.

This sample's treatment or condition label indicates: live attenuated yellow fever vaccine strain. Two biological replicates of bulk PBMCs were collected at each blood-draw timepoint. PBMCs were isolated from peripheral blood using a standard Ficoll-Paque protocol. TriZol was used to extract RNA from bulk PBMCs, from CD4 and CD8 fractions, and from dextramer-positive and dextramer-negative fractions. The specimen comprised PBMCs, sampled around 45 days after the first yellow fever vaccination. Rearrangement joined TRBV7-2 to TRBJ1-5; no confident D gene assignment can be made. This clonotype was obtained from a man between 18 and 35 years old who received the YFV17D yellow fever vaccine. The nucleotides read TGTGCCAGCAGCCTTCCGGGCCAGCCCCAGCATTTT. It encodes CASSLPGQPQHF.